The entry below gives a single T cell receptor beta chain sequence along with its context. These data are taken from a study of blood T cell repertoires in COVID-19. The CDR3 length is 15 residues. V was clipped by 2 bases and J by 4 bases; unmatched bases: 2. The V gene's germline CDR1 is MNHEY and CDR2 SVGAGI. Assay used: immunoSEQ multiplex PCR; TCRdb lists only in-frame clones, some missing. Seen here are roughly 230,000 clones, roughly nine tenths observed once, and the top ten hold 4% to 5%. The genes are TRBV6-5 and TRBJ2-2; 9 bases match TRBD1. The clonotype originates from a woman in her thirties or forties who had recovered from COVID-19. The sequencing input was peripheral blood. This chain's CDR3 is CASSYGTGFTGELFF. The CDR3 nucleotides read TGTGCCAGCAGTTACGGGACAGGGTTCACCGGGGAGCTGTTTTTT.